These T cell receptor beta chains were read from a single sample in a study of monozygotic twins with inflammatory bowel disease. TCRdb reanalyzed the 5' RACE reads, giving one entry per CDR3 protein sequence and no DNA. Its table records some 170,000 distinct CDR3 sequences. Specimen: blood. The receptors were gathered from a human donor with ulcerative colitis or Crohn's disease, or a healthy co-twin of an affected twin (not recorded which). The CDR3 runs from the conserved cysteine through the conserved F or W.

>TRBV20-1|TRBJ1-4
CSASSSNNEKLFF
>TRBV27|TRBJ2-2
CASSFTRSGELFF
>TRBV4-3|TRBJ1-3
CASSQDAGGAEGGNTIYF
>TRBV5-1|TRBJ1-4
CASSLAGQGQNEKLFF
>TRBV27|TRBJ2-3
CASTGLAAASQYF
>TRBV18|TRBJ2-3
CASSPEGITDTQYF
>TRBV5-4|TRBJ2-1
CASSLSGVYNEQFF
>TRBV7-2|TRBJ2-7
CASSLITGGPDEQYF
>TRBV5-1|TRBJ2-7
CASSLRFEGVDEQYF
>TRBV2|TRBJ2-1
CASSRGGLIQFF
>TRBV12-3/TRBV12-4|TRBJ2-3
CASSKTHSTDTQYF
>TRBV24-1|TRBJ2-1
CATSDASGPPDEQFF